Given below is one T cell receptor beta chain in context. The investigators split CD4+ cells into a CD45RA+ naive subset and a CD45RA-negative memory subset. CDR3 length: 16 amino acids. Trimming removed 0 bases from V and 7 bases from J; junction bases left unmatched: 6. CDR1 and CDR2 from the germline V gene are MNHNS and SASEGT. This specimen comes from a study of shared clonotypes between healthy human individuals. Study-wide background: Donors were a couple of women and three men aged 18 to 49. CD8 memory received one plate per donor, CD8 naive two, CD4 memory three and CD4 naive three.

Deep-level settings were used for running the assay. This table comes from immunoSEQ multiplex PCR, and its TCRdb copy is limited to in-frame clones, with some not included. The sample lists some 2,400,000 clones; approximately 95% were seen once. The V call is TRBV6-1, the J call TRBJ2-1, with 10 nucleotides matching TRBD1. The TCR comes from a man between 18 and 35 years old in good health. Source material: naive CD4+ T cells sorted from blood. Indicated subset: CD45RA+ positively selected. The CDR3 reads CASSEALGQGGNEQFF. The CDR3 DNA reads TGTGCCAGCAGTGAAGCCCTAGGACAGGGGGGGAATGAGCAGTTCTTC.